A selection of T cell receptor beta chains follows, all from one sample in a study of cytomegalovirus exposure and HLA in healthy donors. Produced via immunoSEQ multiplex PCR; TCRdb's table is partial and in-frame only. The sample consists of 60,000 to 100,000 clones, around 76% of them appearing once. Source material: PBMCs. Source of these receptors: a man aged 35-49 years in good health and CMV-seronegative. Both conserved end residues are part of each CDR3. The order of the fields is V gene, clone size, J gene, D gene, CDR3 DNA, CDR3 protein. The D gene is left open where the match is weak. Expanded clones get a size class; other rows say once, few or many, or leave the size out.

TRBV18	few	TRBJ2-7	-	TGTGCCAGCTCAACCTCCGGACATTACGAGCAGTACTTC	CASSTSGHYEQYF
TRBV25-1	-	TRBJ1-1	TRBD1	TGTGCCAGCAGTGACGGCGGACAGGTGAACACTGAAGCTTTCTTT	CASSDGGQVNTEAFF
TRBV6-1	few	TRBJ1-5	-	TGTGCCAGCAGTGTACCGGGGTCTAGCAATCAGCCCCAGCATTTT	CASSVPGSSNQPQHF
TRBV4-1	-	TRBJ2-3	TRBD2	TGCGCCAGCAGCCAAGATCGGATGCTTACGACTAGCGGGAGGTCATCAGATACGCAGTATTTT	CASSQDRMLTTSGRSSDTQYF
TRBV19	-	TRBJ2-1	TRBD2	TGTGCCAGTAGCCCTGACCAGGGACTAGCGGGAAGTAATGAGCAGTTCTTC	CASSPDQGLAGSNEQFF
TRBV4-2	-	TRBJ1-5	TRBD1	TGTGCCAGCAGCCAAGAAGCGACAGGGGGTCCCAATCAGCCCCAGCATTTT	CASSQEATGGPNQPQHF
TRBV2	-	TRBJ1-1	-	TGTGCCAGCAGCCAAGACAGGAACACTGAAGCTTTCTTT	CASSQDRNTEAFF
TRBV5-1	-	TRBJ1-1	-	TGCGCCAGCAGCCACCCCGGGGGAGGTAGGGCTGAAGCTTTCTTT	CASSHPGGGRAEAFF
TRBV5-1	-	TRBJ2-7	TRBD2	TGCGCCAGCAGATTGTCTAGCGGGAGTTTCTACGAGCAGTACTTC	CASRLSSGSFYEQYF
TRBV6-1	-	TRBJ1-6	-	TGTGCCAGCACCCCCCGGGTGGGTAGGTCACCCCTCCACTTT	CASTPRVGRSPLHF
TRBV19	-	TRBJ1-3	-	TGTGCCACCTCCTCCTCCTCGGGGGCTGGAAACACCATATATTTT	CATSSSSGAGNTIYF
TRBV6-5	few	TRBJ2-7	TRBD1	TGTGCCAGCAGTTACTCGCTTACAGGGGGCTACGAGCAGTACTTC	CASSYSLTGGYEQYF
TRBV29-1	-	TRBJ1-6	-	TGCAGCGTTGGTCAGGCGTCCGGTTCACCCCTCCACTTT	CSVGQASGSPLHF
TRBV7-3	-	TRBJ2-5	TRBD1	TGTGCCAGCAGCCGTCCGGGACAGGATGAGACCCAGTACTTC	CASSRPGQDETQYF
TRBV7-8	once	TRBJ2-1	TRBD2	TGTGCCAGCAGCTTCCGGACTAGCGGGATAGGAGGCAATGAGCAGTTCTTC	CASSFRTSGIGGNEQFF
TRBV7-2	-	TRBJ2-5	TRBD2	TGTGCCAGCAGCTTAGCGCCCTTGACTAGCGGGAGTGCTGAGACCCAGTACTTC	CASSLAPLTSGSAETQYF
TRBV20-1	-	TRBJ2-5	-	TGCAGTGCTTATCAAGAGACCCAGTACTTC	CSAYQETQYF
TRBV4-2	-	TRBJ2-1	TRBD2	TGTGCCAGCAGCCAAGCTGGGACTAGCGGAAAAGAGCAGTTCTTC	CASSQAGTSGKEQFF
TRBV29-1	-	TRBJ1-1	-	TGCAGCGTTGAAACAGAGTTGAACACTGAAGCTTTCTTT	CSVETELNTEAFF
TRBV29-1	-	TRBJ2-7	-	TGCAGCGTTGGCAGGGATCGGTACGAGCAGTACTTC	CSVGRDRYEQYF
TRBV19	-	TRBJ1-5	-	TGTGCCAGTAGACCCGCAGGGCTCCGCAATCAGCCCCAGCATTTT	CASRPAGLRNQPQHF
TRBV4-2	-	TRBJ2-2	-	TGTGCCAGCAGCCAAGTTGCGGGGGCCAGGACCGGGGAGCTGTTTTTT	CASSQVAGARTGELFF
TRBV28	-	TRBJ2-3	TRBD1	TGTGCCAGCAGTTTGCCGGGACAGGGGGCGGAAAGGCAGTATTTT	CASSLPGQGAERQYF
TRBV5-1	-	TRBJ1-1	-	TGCGCCAGCAGGACCCTTACAGGAACAATGAACACTGAAGCTTTCTTT	CASRTLTGTMNTEAFF
TRBV6-6	-	TRBJ2-7	-	TGTGCCAGCACCCTTACAAGTGTTTCCTACGAGCAGTACTTC	CASTLTSVSYEQYF
TRBV11-2	-	TRBJ2-4	TRBD2	TGTGCCAGCAGCTTAGATCCTAGCGGGAGGGGTAACATTCAGTACTTC	CASSLDPSGRGNIQYF
TRBV5-5	-	TRBJ1-5	-	TGTGCCAGCAGCTTGGAAATGTGGGCAGGGATCAATCAGCCCCAGCATTTT	CASSLEMWAGINQPQHF
TRBV18	-	TRBJ1-2	-	TGTGCCAGCTCACCTATACTTACTCAGGCCTTCCATGGCTACACCTTC	CASSPILTQAFHGYTF
TRBV28	-	TRBJ1-5	TRBD1	TGTGCCAGCAGACAACAGGGGATTTGGCAGCCCCAGCATTTT	CASRQQGIWQPQHF
TRBV7-9	-	TRBJ2-5	TRBD2	TGTGCCAGCAGTATAGCGGGAGCCCAAGAGACCCAGTACTTC	CASSIAGAQETQYF
TRBV11-2	-	TRBJ1-2	-	TGTGCCAGCAGCTACCAGGACTGGCGCGACTATGGCTACACCTTC	CASSYQDWRDYGYTF
TRBV9	-	TRBJ2-2	TRBD2	TGTGCCAGCAGCGTAGCTCTAAGACAGGGGGACACTAGCGGGAGGGGTCCCACCGGGGAGCTGTTTTTT	CASSVALRQGDTSGRGPTGELFF
TRBV28	-	TRBJ2-7	-	TGTGCCAGCAGTTTACAGGGGGGATCCTACGAGCAGTACTTC	CASSLQGGSYEQYF
TRBV18	-	TRBJ2-7	-	TGTGCCAGCTCACCACCGTTTCTTGGACAGTCCAACGAGCAGTACTTC	CASSPPFLGQSNEQYF